This entry describes one T cell receptor beta chain. Its antigen is currently not known. Base-call qualities are not available, and no considerably larger clone is one nucleotide away. The CDR3 numbers 15 residues from cysteine through phenylalanine. Only the CDR3 part of the read is kept: 45 bases, read in frame from the first base. V lost 3 bases and J lost 0 bases; the stretch between them is 12 bases long. Based on the germline V gene, the CDR1 and CDR2 sequences are ENHRY and SYGVKD. These data belong to a study of OX40 agonist ivuxolimab in advanced cancers. Some background on the complete study: Ivuxolimab was an agonistic, fully human IgG2 monoclonal antibody directed against OX40 (CD134), a costimulatory receptor. Prior anti-PD-1, anti-PD-L1 or anti-CTLA-4 therapy was permitted, and 40% of dose-escalation patients had received checkpoint inhibitors. Of the approximately 50 patients in dose escalation, about 20 had hepatocellular carcinoma, some 15 had melanoma, 9 had renal cell carcinoma and 9 had head and neck cancer. The paper describes the monotherapy dose-escalation part (N of about 57 patients) of the phase I trial of ivuxolimab. Peripheral TCRbeta sequencing aimed to test whether ivuxolimab altered TCR sequence diversity and caused clonal T-cell expansion. In the dose-escalation cohort, around four fifths of patients were male, and the mean age was approximately 60 years with a range of roughly 20 to 85. Intravenous ivuxolimab was administered to patients every 2 weeks at six dose levels: 0.01, 0.1, 0.3, 1.5, 3 and 10 mg/kg. Partial responses occurred in three dose-escalation patients: two with cutaneous melanoma and one with hepatocellular carcinoma. Overall results and qualifications from the work: At doses from 0.1 to 3.0 mg/kg, clonal expansion was seen in both CD4+ and CD8+ blood T cells between baseline and week 6. Low levels of normalized T-cell clonal expansion were also shown by some nonresponding patients. Which antigens the clonally expanded peripheral T cells were specific for was not determined. After ivuxolimab, more expanded clones were found on average in CD8+ T cells than in CD4+ T cells. In partial responders in the 0.1-3.0 mg/kg groups, normalized peripheral clonal expansion was found to be among the lowest, especially among CD8+ T cells.

Patients with autoimmune disease history or receiving systemic immunosuppression were excluded from the trial. In every dose cohort, peripheral blood was drawn for TCR sequencing at baseline, cycle 4 day 1, and cycle 7 day 1. Samples were obtained from an open-label, multicenter, first-in-human phase I dose-escalation trial of ivuxolimab. The trial enrolled adults with locally advanced or metastatic head and neck squamous cell, hepatocellular, melanoma or renal cell carcinoma. CD4+ and CD8+ T cells were sorted separately from peripheral blood before TCR sequencing. For sequencing of the TCRbeta CDR3 region, genomic DNA was extracted from the sorted cells. TCRbeta CDR3 regions were sequenced using the immunoSEQ Assay. TCRdb limited this immuneACCESS table to in-frame rearrangements with V and J called. A share of clones is missing; checked studies link under half to unresolved V genes, and the rest is unexplained. The sample yields roughly 62,000 clones; 86% were counted once. The ten largest make up nearly 0.9% of the sample.

The V and J segments used are TRBV10-3 and TRBJ2-7, and perhaps TRBD2 as D gene, on 6 matching bases. Sample: CD4+ or CD8+ T cells sorted from blood, taken in a trial of the OX40 agonist ivuxolimab. This clonotype originated in an adult with an advanced solid tumor such as melanoma, head and neck, liver or kidney cancer. At the DNA level, the sequence is TGTGCCATCAGTGACACGGGCGGGACCTCCTACGAGCAGTACTTC. Its translation is CAISDTGGTSYEQYF.